This section outlines one TCR beta chain sequence together with its context. The CDR3 consists of 13 residues. The germline CDR1 and CDR2 sequences are MDHEN and SYDVKM. V lost 8 bases, J lost 5 bases, and 12 bases lay in between. This specimen comes from a study of blood T cell repertoires in COVID-19. Overall study: PBMCs, B-cell-depleted T cells, or T cells provided the cDNA or gDNA that made up the material.

Produced via immunoSEQ multiplex PCR; TCRdb's table is partial and in-frame only. Seen here are tens of thousands of clones, about 90% observed once, and the top ten hold less than 3%. The sample taken for sequencing was peripheral blood. This sequence joins TRBV28 and TRBJ1-4; D may be TRBD1 (6 bases). This TCR was sampled from a man between 65 and 80 years old with acute or convalescent COVID-19. In nucleotides, the CDR3 is TGTGCCAGCCGGTCGGGGGGCAATGAAAAACTGTTTTTT. Protein: CASRSGGNEKLFF.